A single TCR beta chain is shown here with its context. The data derive from a study of blood T cell repertoires in COVID-19. Whole-study context: The United States, Italy and Spain provided the acute and convalescent COVID-19 samples.

Per the study methods: How many nucleated cells were present was estimated from reference gene primer amplification. The table came from immunoSEQ multiplex PCR; TCRdb's copy has only in-frame clones and leaves some out. Clonal size and the V and J genes are those of that table, whereas D and trimming came from the DNA. Of some 380,000 clones in the sample, 81% were seen once. The length of the CDR3 is 16 residues. Trimming left V 5 bases short and J 8 bases short, with 24 bases between. Germline loops: CDR1 MDHEN, CDR2 SYDVKM. This receptor was obtained from a human donor with acute or convalescent COVID-19. The donor label of this sample is uncertain. The chain links TRBV28 to TRBJ1-2; TRBD1 is a possible D gene (5 bases). The specimen sequenced was peripheral blood. The CDR3 DNA reads TGTGCCAGCAGTATCATCCCGGACAACCCCGGGCGAGGCTACACCTTC. It codes for CASSIIPDNPGRGYTF.